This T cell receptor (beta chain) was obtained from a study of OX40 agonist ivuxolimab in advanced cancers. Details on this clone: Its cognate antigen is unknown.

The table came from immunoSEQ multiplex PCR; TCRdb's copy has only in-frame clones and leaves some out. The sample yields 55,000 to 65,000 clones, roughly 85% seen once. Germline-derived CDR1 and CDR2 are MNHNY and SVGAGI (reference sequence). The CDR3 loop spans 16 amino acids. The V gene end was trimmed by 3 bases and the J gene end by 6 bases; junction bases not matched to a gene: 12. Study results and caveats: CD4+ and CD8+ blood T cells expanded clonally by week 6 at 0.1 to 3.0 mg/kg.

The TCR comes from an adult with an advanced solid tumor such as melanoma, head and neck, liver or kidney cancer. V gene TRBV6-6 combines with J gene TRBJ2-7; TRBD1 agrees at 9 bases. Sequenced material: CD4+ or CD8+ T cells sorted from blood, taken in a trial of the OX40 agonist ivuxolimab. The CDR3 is CASSYRSGTGLGEQYF. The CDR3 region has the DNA TGTGCCAGCAGTTATCGGAGCGGGACAGGGCTAGGCGAGCAGTACTTC.